These 3 T cell receptor beta chains were all obtained from the same sample, sequenced in a study of T cells after yellow fever vaccination. MiXCR was run by TCRdb on the 5' RACE reads, yielding one entry per CDR3 protein. The table shows about 300,000 distinct CDR3 sequences, with 6.5% to 8.5% occurring only once. The material was PBMCs, obtained more than 35 days after the first yellow fever vaccination. Source of these receptors: a man younger than 35 who received the YFV17D yellow fever vaccine.

A few counts support this clonotype. The CDR3 sequence: CASSIPRQAVGPQHF. CDR3 DNA sequence: TGTGCCAGTAGTATTCCGAGACAGGCGGTAGGGCCCCAGCATTTT. This chain joins TRBV19 and TRBJ1-5, with D tentatively TRBD1 (6 bases). With 3 bases removed from V and 9 bases from J, the gap between germline ends came to 18 bases. The germline V gene encodes CDR1 LNHDA and CDR2 SQIVND (reference sequence). The CDR3 is 15 residues long.

The chain is built from TRBV7-2 and TRBJ2-3; D possibly corresponds to TRBD1 (6 bases). This CDR3 region has 15 residues. V was shortened by 0 bases and J by 8 bases, with 15 bases between the two germline ends. Germline CDR1 reads SGHTA; CDR2 reads FQGNSA. CDR3 nucleotide sequence: TGTGCCAGCAGCTTAGCCACAGGGCCAGGATCTACGCAGTATTTT. Translated: CASSLATGPGSTQYF.

V is TRBV7-9 and J is TRBJ2-4; D is undetermined. The CDR3 is 14 amino acids. Trimming pared 3 bases from V and 3 bases from J, leaving 9 bases between. In germline, CDR1 is SEHNR, CDR2 FQNEAQ (reference sequence). The CDR3: CASSLASNKNIQYF. The CDR3, as DNA: TGTGCCAGCAGCTTGGCCAGCAACAAAAACATTCAGTACTTC.